The clone carrying this T cell receptor beta chain came up many times. The library came from three nested PCR rounds adapted from ARM-PCR protocols. TCRdb called the multiplex PCR reads again in MiXCR, with one record for every CDR3 protein. Of some 120,000 distinct CDR3 sequences in the sample, about 66% were seen once. This record comes from a study of tumor and adjacent non-tumor tissue in lung cancer. Across the whole study: There were 12 adenocarcinoma, 2 squamous cell carcinoma and 1 small cell lung cancer cases. On average, productive TCRbeta reads reached about 4.2 million per sample.

The length of the CDR3 is 15 residues. The J segment lost 4 bases and the V segment lost 5 bases, leaving 8 bases of the junction unmatched. The template was RNA from unsorted bulk tissue. Sequencing was done on a sample of lung tumor tissue. This rearrangement joins TRBV12-3 or TRBV12-4 to TRBJ2-3; TRBD2 matches at 8 bases. This receptor was obtained from a man aged 25 to 40 with non-small cell lung cancer. The CDR3 region is CASSISGVRADTQYF. The CDR3 DNA is TGTGCCAGCAGTATTAGCGGGGTAAGGGCAGATACGCAGTATTTT.